The present T cell receptor (beta chain) was sequenced within a study of T cell responses to AZD1222 COVID-19 vaccine. Whole-study results and caveats: A reported finding is that nearly half of spike-specific TCRs target unmutated variant regions. Following two doses of AZD1222, Spike-specific TCR breadth and depth rose. Baseline seropositivity occurred in only a handful of AZD1222 recipients. Clonal diversity may have been underestimated, and the donors were mostly white British, with more females than males.

Libraries were prepared by immunoSEQ multiplex PCR; TCRdb keeps only in-frame clonotypes and omits some of them. This sample yields some 190,000 clones, of which 85% to 95% are seen a single time; more than 1.5% belongs to the top ten. V was trimmed by 5 bases and J by 1 base, leaving 14 bases between them. This CDR3 has 15 amino acids. From germline, CDR1 is SGHVS and CDR2 FNYEAQ. Of note for this clone: No antigen is known for it.

The chain combines TRBV7-6 with TRBJ1-1; TRBD1 is a possible D gene (6 bases). Here the sequenced sample was peripheral blood, taken 28 days after the second AZD1222 dose. This clonotype was sampled from an adult who received the AZD1222 COVID-19 vaccine. In DNA form, the CDR3 reads TGTGCCAGCAGCAAAATCAGGGGATCGAACACTGAAGCTTTCTTT. Its translation: CASSKIRGSNTEAFF.